The 29 T cell receptor beta chains below were found in one sample sequenced in a study of control samples from healthy donors and cancer patients. Some clones are missing from TCRdb's copy, which holds only in-frame ones; the method was immunoSEQ multiplex PCR. The sample records about 73,000 clones, roughly 87% being singletons. Sequenced sample: blood. The receptors were sampled from a woman between 50 and 59 years old in good health.

V gene TRBV25-1 combines with J gene TRBJ1-2, with D hard to call. This CDR3 comprises 11 residues. Looked up from germline, CDR1 is MGHDK and CDR2 is SYGVNS. V was cut by 1 base and J by 7 bases, with 4 bases left in between. The CDR3 DNA reads as TGTGCCAGCAGTGAATCAGGTGGCTACACCTTC. This sequence encodes CASSESGGYTF.

The chain is built from TRBV10-3 and TRBJ2-1, with TRBD1 matching over 9 bases. CDR1 is ENHRY, CDR2 SYGVKD, per germline. J was trimmed by 7 bases and V by 0 bases; bases with no gene match: 1. The CDR3 runs 14 residues. The CDR3 sequence is CAISESGTGNEQFF. CDR3 bases: TGTGCCATCAGTGAGTCCGGGACAGGGAATGAGCAGTTCTTC.

The chain is built from TRBV28 and TRBJ1-2; no clear D. The CDR3 has 16 residues. Germline V gene data show CDR1 as MDHEN and CDR2 as SYDVKM. The V gene lost 6 bases and the J gene lost 7 bases, with 24 bases spanning the gap. Here the CDR3 reads CASRRLGNSNGAGYTF. The CDR3 bases are TGTGCCAGCAGGAGGTTGGGTAATTCCAACGGCGCTGGCTACACCTTC.

The chain has TRBV10-3 and TRBJ2-2; 9 nucleotides match TRBD2. This CDR3 comprises 18 residues. Germline V gives CDR1 ENHRY, CDR2 SYGVKD. V shed 7 bases and J 1 base; nucleotides not matched to a gene: 13. CDR3 sequence (DNA): TGTGCCATCACCTCAACGTCGCCTAGCGGGGTGAACACCGGGGAGCTGTTTTTT. As protein: CAITSTSPSGVNTGELFF.

The chain links TRBV6-5 to TRBJ1-6; D gene unclear. The CDR3 has 15 amino acids. Trimming cost V 4 bases and J 7 bases, with 14 bases left between them. The V gene's germline CDR1 is MNHEY and CDR2 SVGAGI. Here the CDR3 DNA reads TGTGCCAGCAGTTCCACAGACTATGGCAATTCACCCCTCCACTTT. Protein sequence: CASSSTDYGNSPLHF.

V and J are TRBV7-6 and TRBJ2-4, with D unresolved. The CDR3 is 18 residues long. Germline values: CDR1 SGHVS, CDR2 FNYEAQ. The V end was cut by 1 base, the J end by 0 bases, with 16 bases between. CDR3 nucleotides: TGTGCCAGCAGCTTAGAGACTCCGGAGACCCTAGCCAAAAACATTCAGTACTTC. Protein: CASSLETPETLAKNIQYF.

This clone has a single count. J is TRBJ2-7 and V is TRBV30; D may be TRBD1 (5 bases). Germline V gene lookup returns CDR1 GTSNPN and CDR2 SVGIG (reference sequence). V lost 2 bases to trimming and J lost 3 bases, with 14 bases between them. The CDR3 covers 14 residues. In DNA, the CDR3 is TGTGCCTGGAGTCAACCCATAGGGGACTACGAGCAGTACTTC. Residues: CAWSQPIGDYEQYF.

The chain links TRBV2 to TRBJ1-2; D may be TRBD1 (5 bases). V was trimmed by 6 bases and J by 4 bases, leaving 12 bases between them. This CDR3 is 13 amino acids long. CDR1 SNHLY and CDR2 FYNNEI come from the germline V gene. DNA for the CDR3: TGTGCCAGCAGCCTTGGGGCCGGCTATGGCTACACCTTC. The encoded protein is CASSLGAGYGYTF.

The V and J genes are TRBV11-2 and TRBJ2-4; perhaps TRBD2 as D (6 bases). Between the trimmed V and J ends, which lost 4 bases and 6 bases, there was a span of 13 bases. CDR1 and CDR2 from the germline V gene are SGHAT and FQNNGV. The CDR3 has 14 residues. The CDR3 reads CASSSGIGGNIQYF. In DNA, the CDR3 is TGTGCCAGCAGCTCGGGAATCGGGGGAAACATTCAGTACTTC.

For the CDR3, the DNA is TGTGCCAGCAGCCCAAGGGCTAGCGGGAGCAATGAGCAGTTCTTC. As protein: CASSPRASGSNEQFF. V usage is TRBV11-3 and J usage is TRBJ2-1; TRBD2 aligns across 10 bases. V lost 5 bases and J lost 6; bases outside the gene matches: 7. CDR1 is SGHNT and CDR2 is YENEEA in the germline V gene. This CDR3 is built from 15 residues.

This clone came up once. J is TRBJ2-3 and V is TRBV19, with 7 bases lining up with TRBD2. CDR1 is LNHDA and CDR2 is SQIVND in the germline V gene (reference sequence). The trim removed 2 bases at V and 4 bases at J, leaving 3 bases unmatched. The CDR3 length is 14 residues. As DNA, the CDR3 is TGTGCCAGTAGTATACGACTAGCCCCAGATACGCAGTATTTT. As protein: CASSIRLAPDTQYF.

The gene calls are TRBV6-5 and TRBJ2-7; D remains ambiguous. The V and J ends lost 0 bases and 8 bases respectively, with 5 bases between them. The germline CDR1 and CDR2 sequences are MNHEY and SVGAGI. This CDR3 is 11 amino acids long. CDR3 sequence (DNA): TGTGCCAGCAGTTACTCTGGGAAGCAGTACTTC. The encoded protein is CASSYSGKQYF.

The chain carries TRBV19 and TRBJ1-1; no firm D call. CDR1 is LNHDA, CDR2 SQIVND, per germline (reference sequence). This CDR3 is built from 17 residues. Trimming cost V 2 bases and J 0 bases, with 16 bases left between them. In nucleotides, the CDR3 is TGTGCCAGTAGTATATCCGTAAGAGGGTCATTGAACACTGAAGCTTTCTTT. Its protein is CASSISVRGSLNTEAFF.

The chain is built from TRBV9 and TRBJ1-2; 10 bases line up with TRBD1. Germline V gives CDR1 SGDLS, CDR2 YYNGEE. This CDR3 is built from 18 residues. V lost 3 bases and J lost 4; bases outside the gene matches: 15. CDR3 sequence (DNA): TGTGCCAGCAGCGCCCAAACATCCGGGACAGGGGATGGCTATGGCTACACCTTC. Residues: CASSAQTSGTGDGYGYTF.

The chain is built from TRBV5-1 and TRBJ1-4; possibly TRBD1 for D (6 bases). V lost 1 base, J lost 5 bases, and 12 bases lay in between. CDR3 length: 15 residues. Germline loops: CDR1 SGHRS, CDR2 YFSETQ. The CDR3 is CASSLNQGRNEKLFF. The CDR3 nucleotides read TGCGCCAGCAGCTTGAACCAGGGGCGGAATGAAAAACTGTTTTTT.

The chain links TRBV9 to TRBJ1-2, with a weak D call TRBD1 (6 bases). CDR3 size: 13 residues. Germline-derived CDR1 and CDR2 are SGDLS and YYNGEE. The V end was cut by 2 bases, the J end by 8 bases, with 13 bases between. The DNA of the CDR3 is TGTGCCAGCAGCGTGACAGGTCGGGGCGGCTACACCTTC. Its protein product is CASSVTGRGGYTF.

This CDR3 reads CASSVGRSWGYTF. CDR3 coding DNA: TGTGCCAGCAGCGTCGGCAGAAGCTGGGGCTACACCTTC. V gene TRBV11-2 combines with J gene TRBJ1-2; D remains unclear. This CDR3 is 13 amino acids long. The germline V gene encodes CDR1 SGHAT and CDR2 FQNNGV. The V end lost 5 bases, the J end lost 8 bases, and 15 bases lay between the germline ends. Variable domain in full (rest from reference TRBV11-2 and TRBJ1-2): EAGVAQSPRYKIIEKRQSVAFWCNPISGHATLYWYQQILGQGPKLLIQFQNNGVVDDSQLPKDRFSAERLKGVDSTLKIQPAKLEDSAVYLCASSVGRSWGYTFGSGTRLTVV.

J is TRBJ1-1 and V is TRBV19; 7 positions match TRBD1. In germline, CDR1 is LNHDA, CDR2 SQIVND (reference sequence). Trimming at V came to 7 bases and at J to 5 bases, leaving 10 bases not matched to a gene. CDR3 length: 14 residues. The CDR3 is CASTKNRGGTEAFF. CDR3 nucleotide sequence: TGTGCCAGTACCAAGAACAGGGGAGGGACTGAAGCTTTCTTT. Based on the CDR3 plus reference TRBV19 and TRBJ1-1, the full variable domain is DGGITQSPKYLFRKEGQNVTLSCEQNLNHDAMYWYRQDPGQGLRLIYYSQIVNDFQKGDIAEGYSVSREKKESFPLTVTSAQKNPTAFYLCASTKNRGGTEAFFGQGTRLTVV.

The chain combines TRBV20-1 with TRBJ1-2, with TRBD1 identical over 11 bases. Trimming took 3 bases from V and 8 from J; bases not matched to a gene: 5. Germline V gene lookup returns CDR1 DFQATT and CDR2 SNEGSKA (reference sequence). The CDR3 sequence is 13 residues long. DNA of the CDR3: TGCAGTGCTAGTGGACAGGGGGCCGGGGGCTACACCTTC. Its protein product is CSASGQGAGGYTF.

The chain employs TRBV21-1 and TRBJ1-1; no check of the table's D call, TRBD1, against the DNA was made. TRBV21-1 is flagged as a pseudogene. The CDR3 is 13 residues long. CDR3 DNA sequence: TGTGCCAGCAGCACCCGGGACAGAACTGAAGCTTTCTTT. Protein product: CASSTRDRTEAFF.

The chain has TRBV28 and TRBJ2-7; no firm D call. The CDR3 extends over 14 amino acids. Germline V gene lookup returns CDR1 MDHEN and CDR2 SYDVKM. Deletions cut 5 bases from V and 5 bases from J, with 16 bases between. The CDR3 nucleotides are TGTGCCAGCAGTCCCATTCGGGCTACGAACGAGCAGTACTTC. Translation: CASSPIRATNEQYF. The full variable domain, its missing parts supplied by reference TRBV28 and TRBJ2-7, is DVKVTQSSRYLVKRTGEKVFLECVQDMDHENMFWYRQDPGLGLRLIYFSYDVKMKEKGDIPEGYSVSREKKERFSLILESASTNQTSMYLCASSPIRATNEQYFGPGTRLTVT.

The chain is built from TRBV2 and TRBJ2-1; tentative D call: TRBD1 (5 bases). CDR3 length equals 12 residues. With 8 bases removed from V and 4 bases from J, the gap between germline ends came to 9 bases. Germline CDR1 reads SNHLY; CDR2 reads FYNNEI. DNA of the CDR3: TGTGCCAGCGGGGCCGGTTACAATGAGCAGTTCTTC. As protein: CASGAGYNEQFF.

The chain joins TRBV6-5 to TRBJ2-1, with 7 bases identical to TRBD1. Trimming cost V 6 bases and J 10 bases; bases outside gene matches: 9. The germline gives CDR1 MNHEY, CDR2 SVGAGI. This CDR3 spans 13 amino acids. The CDR3 spells CASRRTGTGEQFF. CDR3 DNA sequence: TGTGCCAGCAGAAGGACAGGCACCGGGGAGCAGTTCTTC.

The chain carries TRBV5-3 and TRBJ2-5; D uncertain. TRBV5-3 is an ORF, and what it does is uncertain. This CDR3 is 15 amino acids long. Trimming took off 0 bases at V and 2 bases at J, with 11 bases between the two ends. The DNA for the CDR3 is TGTGCCAGAAGCTTGGTTTCCTGGCATCAAGAGACCCAGTACTTC. It is translated as CARSLVSWHQETQYF.

This chain connects TRBV5-1 to TRBJ2-7, with D maybe TRBD2 (6 bases). Germline V lookup: CDR1 SGHRS, CDR2 YFSETQ. V was shortened by 6 bases and J by 0 bases, with 16 bases between the two germline ends. This CDR3 has 15 residues. The CDR3 sequence is CASKLRDSSSYEQYF. CDR3 nucleotide sequence: TGCGCCAGCAAGTTACGGGACTCGAGCTCCTACGAGCAGTACTTC. The variable domain in full, completed from reference TRBV5-1 and TRBJ2-7, reads KAGVTQTPRYLIKTRGQQVTLSCSPISGHRSVSWYQQTPGQGLQFLFEYFSETQRNKGNFPGRFSGRQFSNSRSEMNVSTLELGDSALYLCASKLRDSSSYEQYFGPGTRLTVT.

The rearrangement joins TRBV18 to TRBJ1-5; D is undetermined. V was shortened by 3 bases and J by 0 bases, with 9 bases between the two germline ends. The germline gives CDR1 KGHSH, CDR2 LQKENI. This CDR3 has 15 amino acids. The CDR3: CASSPELYSNQPQHF. DNA of the CDR3: TGTGCCAGCTCACCGGAATTGTATAGCAATCAGCCCCAGCATTTT.

This clone came up once. The rearrangement links TRBV29-1 to TRBJ2-1; no clear D gene. This CDR3 has 11 residues. Trimming removed 4 bases from V and 4 bases from J, with 5 bases in between. Per the germline V gene, CDR1 is SQVTM and CDR2 is ANQGSEA. In DNA form, the CDR3 reads TGCAGCGTTGCACAGTACAATGAGCAGTTCTTC. It encodes CSVAQYNEQFF.

The gene calls are TRBV7-2 and TRBJ2-7, with TRBD2 identical over 13 bases. Germline loops: CDR1 SGHTA, CDR2 FQGNSA. The CDR3 sequence is 15 residues long. With 6 bases clipped from V and 6 bases from J, the junction kept 8 bases outside the gene matches. CDR3 amino acids: CASRLTGLAGVEQYF. For the CDR3, the DNA is TGTGCCAGCAGACTTACAGGACTAGCGGGAGTCGAGCAGTACTTC.

This chain joins TRBV6-5 and TRBJ1-2; TRBD1 matches 9 bases. Trimming removed 6 bases from V and 5 bases from J; junction bases left unmatched: 7. CDR1 MNHEY and CDR2 SVGAGI come from the germline V gene. The CDR3 is made up of 14 amino acids. The CDR3 nucleotides read TGTGCCAGCAGCCGGGACAGGGTCGGGTATGGCTACACCTTC. Residues: CASSRDRVGYGYTF.